The 29 T cell receptor beta chains in this list originate from one sample, sequenced in a study of shared clonotypes between healthy human individuals. Clones were read by immunoSEQ multiplex PCR, and TCRdb kept only the in-frame ones, dropping some. Altogether 1,400,000 or so clones are present, less than 99% being singletons, with the ten largest covering around 0.33%. Sequenced sample: naive CD4+ T cells sorted from blood. Subset in this sample: CD45RA+ positively selected. The receptors were gathered from a man younger than 40 in good health.

V and J are TRBV25-1 and TRBJ1-2; D possibly corresponds to TRBD1 (6 bases). From germline, CDR1 is MGHDK and CDR2 SYGVNS. Trimming pared 2 bases from V and 4 bases from J, leaving 8 bases between. The CDR3 runs 13 residues. As DNA, the CDR3 is TGTGCCAGCAGTGAAGGACAGTCCTATGGCTACACCTTC. It codes for CASSEGQSYGYTF.

The chain uses TRBV9 and TRBJ2-1, with 7 positions matching TRBD2. Looked up from germline, CDR1 is SGDLS and CDR2 is YYNGEE. The CDR3 runs 17 residues. Trimming at V came to 4 bases and at J to 6 bases, leaving 16 bases not matched to a gene. This CDR3 reads CASSPILRGGSLNEQFF. The CDR3 DNA follows: TGTGCCAGCAGCCCCATTTTGAGGGGCGGGAGTCTCAATGAGCAGTTCTTC.

The chain employs TRBV7-2 and TRBJ1-1; a possible D gene is TRBD1 (6 bases). Trimming pared 5 bases from V and 0 bases from J, leaving 16 bases between. This CDR3 is 16 amino acids long. Germline CDR1 reads SGHTA; CDR2 reads FQGNSA. CDR3 sequence: CASSPRFDRLNTEAFF. The CDR3 DNA reads TGTGCCAGCAGCCCCCGGTTCGACAGGCTGAACACTGAAGCTTTCTTT.

This chain joins TRBV11-2 and TRBJ2-7, with D perhaps matching TRBD1 (5 bases). The V and J ends lost 1 base and 0 bases respectively, with 7 bases between them. This CDR3 has 14 amino acids. Germline assignment: CDR1 SGHAT and CDR2 FQNNGV. CDR3 sequence (DNA): TGTGCCAGCAGCTTAGGTGGGGCCTCCTACGAGCAGTACTTC. It is translated as CASSLGGASYEQYF.

This clone was picked up one time. The CDR3 DNA reads as TGCAGCGTTGTGCGGGGGTCGGGAGAGACCCAGTACTTC. This translates into CSVVRGSGETQYF. The chain uses TRBV29-1 and TRBJ2-5, with 7 positions matching TRBD2. This CDR3 region has 13 residues. The germline gives CDR1 SQVTM, CDR2 ANQGSEA. V was pared by 4 bases and J by 4 bases, with 6 bases of the junction left unmatched. Full variable domain (outside the CDR3, taken from reference TRBV29-1 and TRBJ2-5): SAVISQKPSRDICQRGTSLTIQCQVDSQVTMMFWYRQQPGQSLTLIATANQGSEATYESGFVIDKFPISRPNLTFSTLTVSNMSPEDSSIYLCSVVRGSGETQYFGPGTRLLVL.

Turning to this clone: The same CDR3 is also encoded by other DNA sequences in this sample. The CDR3 DNA is TGCGCCAGCAGCACAGGGACTAGCGGGAGAACAGATACGCAGTATTTT. Amino acid sequence: CASSTGTSGRTDTQYF. The chain is built from TRBV5-1 and TRBJ2-3, with TRBD2 matching 14 bases. CDR1 is SGHRS and CDR2 is YFSETQ in the germline V gene. Unmatched junction bases numbered 4, after V lost 4 bases and J lost 3 bases. The CDR3 has 16 residues.

This chain links TRBV25-1 with TRBJ2-1; 12 bases are a match to TRBD2. Trimming removed 6 bases from V and 3 bases from J; junction bases left unmatched: 9. Germline V gene data show CDR1 as MGHDK and CDR2 as SYGVNS. The CDR3 runs to 17 residues. This CDR3 is CASSPNRLAGDYNEQFF. CDR3 sequence (DNA): TGTGCCAGCAGCCCCAACCGACTAGCGGGAGACTACAATGAGCAGTTCTTC. Using reference TRBV25-1 and TRBJ2-1 for the parts outside the CDR3, the full variable domain is EADIYQTPRYLVIGTGKKITLECSQTMGHDKMYWYQQDPGMELHLIHYSYGVNSTEKGDLSSESTVSRIRTEHFPLTLESARPSHTSQYLCASSPNRLAGDYNEQFFGPGTRLTVL.

The chain uses TRBV6-6 and TRBJ1-1; tentative D call: TRBD1 (5 bases). Germline loops: CDR1 MNHNY, CDR2 SVGAGI (reference sequence). V lost 4 bases, J lost 0 bases, and 12 bases lay in between. The CDR3 consists of 15 residues. CDR3 in amino acids: CASSLDSFLNTEAFF. For the CDR3, the DNA is TGTGCCAGCAGTTTAGACAGCTTTTTGAACACTGAAGCTTTCTTT.

The rearrangement links TRBV6-5 to TRBJ2-3; 8 nucleotides match TRBD2. V shed 6 bases, J shed 2 bases, and the junction held 7 bases outside the gene matches. CDR3 size: 15 residues. CDR1 and CDR2 from the germline V gene are MNHEY and SVGAGI. CDR3 region: CASSLLAALTDTQYF. The DNA for the CDR3 is TGTGCCAGCAGCTTACTAGCGGCCCTCACAGATACGCAGTATTTT.

The chain links TRBV11-2 to TRBJ1-1; maybe TRBD1 (6 bases). V shed 6 bases and J shed 1 base, with 9 bases lying between them. This CDR3 contains 13 residues. Germline CDR1 SGHAT, CDR2 FQNNGV. The CDR3 spells CASRPGQNTEAFF. The CDR3 region has the DNA TGTGCCAGCAGACCGGGACAGAACACTGAAGCTTTCTTT.

The chain joins TRBV27 to TRBJ1-4, with D hard to call. Germline V gene sequence: CDR1 MNHEY, CDR2 SMNVEV (reference sequence). Trimming cost V 6 bases and J 0 bases, with 11 bases left between them. This CDR3 spans 15 amino acids. Written as DNA, the CDR3 is TGTGCCAGCAGCTTAGCGGGTACAACTAATGAAAAACTGTTTTTT. It specifies CASSLAGTTNEKLFF.

The rearrangement joins TRBV10-3 to TRBJ2-3, with D perhaps matching TRBD2 (5 bases). The CDR3 is made up of 13 amino acids. Germline V gene lookup returns CDR1 ENHRY and CDR2 SYGVKD. V gave up 2 bases and J gave up 4 bases, with 7 bases separating them. The CDR3 spells CAISERGSDTQYF. CDR3 bases: TGTGCCATCAGTGAGCGGGGATCAGATACGCAGTATTTT.

The chain is built from TRBV11-3 and TRBJ2-2; D is possibly TRBD2 (6 bases). The germline gives CDR1 SGHNT, CDR2 YENEEA. This CDR3 has 17 residues. V lost 2 bases and J lost 4, with 17 bases in between. The CDR3 DNA sequence: TGTGCCAGCAGCTTACCGAGGCGGGAAAACCCCACCGGGGAGCTGTTTTTT. Translated, it gives CASSLPRRENPTGELFF.

As concerns this clone: Other DNA sequences from this sample encode an identical CDR3 as well. J is TRBJ2-7 and V is TRBV29-1, with 8 bases that match TRBD1. This CDR3 contains 12 residues. Germline-derived CDR1 and CDR2 are SQVTM and ANQGSEA. V lost 4 bases, J lost 4 bases, and 3 bases stayed unmatched. The CDR3 DNA is TGCAGCGTTGTAGGACAGGGATACGAGCAGTACTTC. Encoded protein: CSVVGQGYEQYF.

This chain links TRBV18 with TRBJ1-5; D remains unclear. The germline V and J ends were trimmed by 4 bases and 8 bases, with 15 bases remaining between them. Germline CDR1 reads KGHSH; CDR2 reads LQKENI. CDR3 size: 14 residues. The CDR3 DNA reads as TGTGCCAGCTCACTCCACTCAGCCGAGGAGCCCCAGCATTTT. Its translation: CASSLHSAEEPQHF.

This clone showed up just a few times. Additional DNA sequences in this sample encode the identical CDR3. The chain recombines TRBV30 with TRBJ2-7; the D is unclear. V dropped 0 bases and J dropped 4 bases, with 4 bases sitting between them. Germline lookup yields CDR1 GTSNPN and CDR2 SVGIG (reference sequence). This CDR3 is built from 11 residues. CDR3 amino acids: CAWSVGYEQYF. The CDR3 nucleotides are TGTGCCTGGAGTGTGGGGTACGAGCAGTACTTC.

V and J are TRBV10-3 and TRBJ2-5; 7 nucleotides agree with TRBD1. This CDR3 region has 15 residues. V lost 6 bases, J lost 2 bases, and 9 bases stayed unmatched. CDR1 ENHRY and CDR2 SYGVKD come from the germline V gene. Written as DNA, the CDR3 is TGTGCCATCAGAACACCGGGACAGCGTCAAGAGACCCAGTACTTC. Protein: CAIRTPGQRQETQYF.

The chain combines TRBV28 with TRBJ1-2; D gene unclear. V was cut by 7 bases and J by 5 bases, with 20 bases left in between. CDR1 MDHEN and CDR2 SYDVKM come from the germline V gene. This CDR3 region has 15 residues. In DNA form, the CDR3 reads TGTGCCAGCACCTCTCGACGGACCCCCGGATATGGCTACACCTTC. Its translation is CASTSRRTPGYGYTF.

The chain joins TRBV10-3 to TRBJ2-3; D unclear. Germline V gene data show CDR1 as ENHRY and CDR2 as SYGVKD. Trimming removed 6 bases from V and 6 bases from J, with 16 bases in between. There are 14 residues in the CDR3. The CDR3 nucleotides are TGTGCCATCAGCATACAGAGCATGGGGGATACGCAGTATTTT. It codes for CAISIQSMGDTQYF.

CDR3 in amino acids: CASSLRGDGSYNEQFF. CDR3 in DNA: TGTGCCAGCAGCTTACGTGGTGATGGGTCCTACAATGAGCAGTTCTTC. The chain joins TRBV7-3 to TRBJ2-1; no clear D. Germline-derived CDR1 and CDR2 are SGHTA and FQGTGA. The CDR3 is 16 amino acids. V was clipped by 2 bases and J by 1 base, with 12 bases between them.

The chain is built from TRBV7-8 and TRBJ2-4, with 14 bases identical to TRBD2. CDR1 and CDR2 from the germline V gene are SGHVS and FQNEAQ. The CDR3 length is 19 residues. Losses at the gene ends were 4 bases for V and 0 bases for J; bases not matched to a gene: 8. CDR3 residues: CASSSPGLAGALAKNIQYF. The CDR3, as DNA: TGTGCCAGCAGCTCCCCGGGACTAGCGGGAGCTCTAGCCAAAAACATTCAGTACTTC.

The rearrangement joins TRBV20-1 to TRBJ2-7; D not certain. Per germline, CDR1 DFQATT and CDR2 SNEGSKA (reference sequence). This CDR3 has 11 amino acids. Trimming removed 0 bases from V and 7 bases from J, with 7 bases in between. CDR3 sequence (DNA): TGCAGTGCTAGAGATTCGGAGGAGCAGTACTTC. It specifies CSARDSEEQYF.

The chain combines TRBV7-3 with TRBJ2-3, with 8 bases lining up with TRBD2. The germline gives CDR1 SGHTA, CDR2 FQGTGA. The CDR3 consists of 17 residues. Losses at the gene ends were 2 bases for V and 1 base for J; bases not matched to a gene: 8. The CDR3 bases are TGTGCCAGCAGCTTAGGGTTAGGTAGCGGGGGCACAGATACGCAGTATTTT. Translation gives CASSLGLGSGGTDTQYF.

The CDR3 bases are TGTGCCAGCAGCAAAACAGATACGCAGTATTTT. It codes for CASSKTDTQYF. The chain links TRBV7-6 to TRBJ2-3; D not resolved. Germline loops: CDR1 SGHVS, CDR2 FNYEAQ. This CDR3 has 11 amino acids. The V end was cut by 5 bases, the J end by 3 bases, with 3 bases between.

This rearrangement joins TRBV27 to TRBJ2-2, with no clear D. Per the germline V gene, CDR1 is MNHEY and CDR2 is SMNVEV (reference sequence). This CDR3 is 14 amino acids long. Deletions cut 6 bases from V and 2 bases from J, with 10 bases between. CDR3 residues: CASSWATNTGELFF. CDR3 nucleotide sequence: TGTGCCAGCAGCTGGGCTACCAACACCGGGGAGCTGTTTTTT.

This clone was counted a single time. The chain recombines TRBV28 with TRBJ2-5; D is undetermined. CDR1 and CDR2 (germline): MDHEN, SYDVKM. The CDR3 consists of 9 residues. V lost 9 bases to trimming and J lost 5 bases, with 4 bases between them. CDR3 coding DNA: TGTGCCAGTCCCGAGACCCAGTACTTC. Protein sequence: CASPETQYF.

The V call is TRBV18, the J call TRBJ1-5, with 9 bases identical to TRBD1. The CDR3 runs 15 residues. Germline V lookup: CDR1 KGHSH, CDR2 LQKENI. V shed 2 bases and J 2 bases; nucleotides not matched to a gene: 1. The CDR3 sequence is CASSPTGGRNQPQHF. DNA for the CDR3: TGTGCCAGCTCACCAACAGGGGGCCGCAATCAGCCCCAGCATTTT. The whole variable domain, remainder taken from reference TRBV18 and TRBJ1-5, is NAGVMQNPRHLVRRRGQEARLRCSPMKGHSHVYWYRQLPEEGLKFMVYLQKENIIDESGMPKERFSAEFPKEGPSILRIQQVVRGDSAAYFCASSPTGGRNQPQHFGDGTRLSIL.

This chain joins TRBV19 and TRBJ1-2, with 8 bases matching TRBD1. CDR3 length: 13 residues. V lost 8 bases and J lost 7; bases outside the gene matches: 9. Germline CDR1 is LNHDA and CDR2 is SQIVND (reference sequence). The CDR3 DNA is TGTGCCAGTCTGGACAGGGCTTACGGTGGCTACACCTTC. It codes for CASLDRAYGGYTF.

The chain is built from TRBV28 and TRBJ2-1; D is possibly TRBD1 or TRBD2 (6 bases each). The V end was cut by 10 bases, the J end by 5 bases, with 15 bases between. The CDR3 spans 13 residues. CDR1 is MDHEN and CDR2 is SYDVKM in the germline V gene. CDR3 DNA: TGTGCCACTAGGGAGGACAGTAACAATGAGCAGTTCTTC. Translating it yields CATREDSNNEQFF.